Following are 10 T cell receptor beta chains from one sample sequenced in a study of blood T cells in healthy people across ages. Combining a sample-barcoded 5' primer with a J-beta primer mix, a second PCR ran for roughly 7 to 12 cycles. Using its own MiXCR run on the 5' RACE reads, TCRdb lists one record per CDR3 protein. This table has approximately 900,000 distinct CDR3 sequences, 25% to 30% appearing once. This sample also belongs to another study, concerning T cells of mothers and their children.

The sample taken for sequencing was blood. The source of these receptors is a woman aged 40-49 years in good health.

This clonotype appeared many times. The V call is TRBV20-1, the J call TRBJ1-2; D is ambiguous. The CDR3 runs 11 residues. Germline V gene data show CDR1 as DFQATT and CDR2 as SNEGSKA (reference sequence). V lost 5 bases and J lost 8, with 12 bases in between. DNA for the CDR3: TGCAGTGCTCCGGATCCTGGAGGCTACACCTTC. Translated, it gives CSAPDPGGYTF.

The chain is built from TRBV5-5 and TRBJ2-3, with TRBD1 as a possible D gene (5 bases). V lost 2 bases, J lost 2 bases, and 12 bases lay in between. CDR1 SGHKS and CDR2 YYEKEE come from the germline V gene (reference sequence). The CDR3 sequence is 15 residues long. CDR3 sequence: CASSFYETATDTQYF. CDR3 nucleotide sequence: TGTGCCAGCAGCTTTTATGAGACAGCCACAGATACGCAGTATTTT.

Only a few counts were recorded for this clonotype. CDR3 in amino acids: CASSPPANTEAFF. For the CDR3, the DNA is TGTGCCAGCAGTCCTCCGGCGAACACTGAAGCTTTCTTT. The V gene is TRBV7-9, the J gene TRBJ1-1; D remains ambiguous. Deletions cut 6 bases from V and 1 base from J, with 9 bases between. CDR1 and CDR2 (germline): SEHNR, FQNEAQ (reference sequence). The CDR3 is made up of 13 amino acids. The complete variable domain, with remaining parts taken from reference TRBV7-9 and TRBJ1-1, reads DTGVSQNPRHKITKRGQNVTFRCDPISEHNRLYWYRQTLGQGPEFLTYFQNEAQLEKSRLLSDRFSAERPKGSFSTLEIQRTEQGDSAMYLCASSPPANTEAFFGQGTRLTVV.

J is TRBJ2-7 and V is TRBV7-8; a possible D gene is TRBD2 (7 bases). There are 15 residues in the CDR3. Trimming took off 5 bases at V and 10 bases at J, with 24 bases between the two ends. Germline V gene sequence: CDR1 SGHVS, CDR2 FQNEAQ. The CDR3 nucleotides read TGTGCCAGCAGCCCCGCAGGCGGGGGAAGGGGGGCCCAGTACTTC. Its protein is CASSPAGGGRGAQYF.

About this clonotype: A read error may explain this, as a much larger clone is one base away. This sequence joins TRBV7-8 and TRBJ2-7; TRBD1 matches at 9 bases. The CDR3 has 15 residues. Germline V gene data show CDR1 as SGHVS and CDR2 as FQNEAQ. This CDR3 reads CANSEFSGTGYEQYF. In nucleotides, the CDR3 is TGTGCCAACAGCGAATTTTCCGGGACAGGGTACGAGCAGTACTTC.

This clonotype has more than one count but fewer than ten. The V gene is TRBV6-5, the J gene TRBJ2-5; weak D call: TRBD2 (7 bases). The DNA matches TRBJ2-7 better at its end, which makes the J call doubtful. Germline V gives CDR1 MNHEY, CDR2 SVGAGI. There are 15 residues in the CDR3. CDR3 nucleotides: TGTGCCAGCAGTTACTCGAGAGGGGGGGCTTACGAGCAGTACTTC. It encodes CASSYSRGGAYEQYF.

To note about this clonotype: A read error may explain this, as a much larger clone is one base away. This sequence joins TRBV4-3 and TRBJ2-1; D could derive from TRBD1 or TRBD2 (7 bases each). The CDR3 loop spans 15 amino acids. Germline loops: CDR1 LGHNA, CDR2 YSLEER. CDR3 nucleotides: TGCGCCAACAGCCAGGGGGGGGTCTCCTACAATGAGCAGTTCTTC. Protein product: CANSQGGVSYNEQFF.

As regards this clonotype: This may be a read error: a much more frequent sequence differs by one nucleotide. The rearrangement joins TRBV4-2 to TRBJ2-5, with 10 bases matching TRBD2. The CDR3 runs 17 residues. The trim removed 4 bases at V and 11 bases at J, leaving 19 bases unmatched. Germline-derived CDR1 and CDR2 are LGHNA and YNFKEQ. The CDR3 here is CASSRKTGASGGYKQYF. Here the CDR3 DNA reads TGTGCCAGCAGCCGGAAGACGGGTGCTAGCGGGGGTTACAAGCAGTACTTC.

Many counts were recorded for this clonotype. V gene TRBV6-5 combines with J gene TRBJ2-7; tentatively, D is TRBD1 (5 bases). The V end lost 7 bases, the J end lost 3 bases, and 19 bases lay between the germline ends. The CDR3 runs 15 residues. Germline-derived CDR1 and CDR2 are MNHEY and SVGAGI. This chain's CDR3 is CASTTGLGAIYEQYF. The CDR3 nucleotides read TGTGCCAGCACTACCGGGCTAGGGGCAATCTACGAGCAGTACTTC.

This clonotype was observed a few times. The chain employs TRBV12-3 or TRBV12-4 and TRBJ2-3; 7 bases are a match to TRBD2. V lost 6 bases, J lost 0 bases, and 6 bases stayed unmatched. The CDR3 has 15 amino acids. The CDR3 loop is CASSKRGSSTDTQYF. The DNA of the CDR3 is TGTGCCAGCAGCAAGCGGGGATCTAGCACAGATACGCAGTATTTT.